Shown below are 27 T cell receptor beta chains from a single sample sequenced in a study of blood T cell repertoires in COVID-19. TCRdb keeps only in-frame clones here, not all; method: immunoSEQ multiplex PCR. The data show 75,000 to 100,000 clones, with around nine tenths seen just once and 15% held by the top ten. The sequenced sample consisted of peripheral blood. The receptors originated from a human donor in a cohort sampled during active COVID-19.

In its sample, this clone was seen once. The chain employs TRBV9 and TRBJ2-2; 7 nucleotides line up with TRBD2. The CDR3 totals 16 residues. After removal of 6 bases from V and 1 base from J, the junction contained 9 bases not matched to a gene. The germline V gene encodes CDR1 SGDLS and CDR2 YYNGEE. CDR3 loop: CASTYGLAENTGELFF. The CDR3 region has the DNA TGTGCCAGCACGTACGGTCTAGCGGAGAACACCGGGGAGCTGTTTTTT.

The V gene is TRBV29-1, the J gene TRBJ1-2; D is undetermined. Germline V CDR1 and CDR2: SQVTM, ANQGSEA. Between the trimmed V and J ends, which lost 2 bases and 4 bases, there was a span of 8 bases. The CDR3 consists of 12 residues. DNA of the CDR3: TGCAGCGTTGAACACATACCCTATGGCTACACCTTC. Its translation is CSVEHIPYGYTF.

The V gene is TRBV6-5, the J gene TRBJ2-7, with TRBD2 matching 13 bases. The trim removed 4 bases at V and 5 bases at J, leaving 5 bases unmatched. Germline V gene sequence: CDR1 MNHEY, CDR2 SVGAGI. The CDR3 has 15 amino acids. Here the CDR3 reads CASSWTSGSPNEQYF. CDR3 coding DNA: TGTGCCAGCAGTTGGACTAGCGGGAGTCCTAACGAGCAGTACTTC.

V usage is TRBV13 and J usage is TRBJ2-7, with 9 bases fitting TRBD2. Germline CDR1 reads PRHDT; CDR2 reads FYEKMQ (reference sequence). The length of the CDR3 is 15 residues. The V and J ends lost 5 bases and 3 bases, in that order; junction bases with no gene match: 8. CDR3 DNA sequence: TGTGCCAGCAGCCCCATGGGACTAGCTGACTACGAGCAGTACTTC. It codes for CASSPMGLADYEQYF.

This chain links TRBV4-1 with TRBJ2-4; 11 bases line up with TRBD1. V shed 1 base and J 8 bases; nucleotides not matched to a gene: 13. The CDR3 is 18 amino acids. Germline V gives CDR1 MGHRA, CDR2 YSYEKL. CDR3 amino acids: CASSQGIWDRGTVDIQYF. In nucleotides, the CDR3 is TGCGCCAGCAGCCAAGGAATTTGGGACAGGGGGACTGTTGACATTCAGTACTTC.

The rearrangement uses TRBV11-2 and TRBJ2-1, with 8 bases lining up with TRBD2. The germline V gene encodes CDR1 SGHAT and CDR2 FQNNGV. V gave up 4 bases and J gave up 9 bases; unmatched junction bases: 11. The CDR3 length is 15 residues. The CDR3 is CASSSRTSSYIEQFF. The CDR3, as DNA: TGTGCCAGCAGCTCTCGGACTAGCAGTTATATTGAGCAGTTCTTC. The variable domain in full, completed from reference TRBV11-2 and TRBJ2-1, reads EAGVAQSPRYKIIEKRQSVAFWCNPISGHATLYWYQQILGQGPKLLIQFQNNGVVDDSQLPKDRFSAERLKGVDSTLKIQPAKLEDSAVYLCASSSRTSSYIEQFFGPGTRLTVL.

The genes are TRBV27 and TRBJ1-2; TRBD1 matches at 8 bases. V shed 1 base and J 6 bases; nucleotides not matched to a gene: 13. CDR1 is MNHEY and CDR2 is SMNVEV in the germline V gene (reference sequence). This CDR3 has 17 residues. The CDR3 nucleotides read TGTGCCAGCAGTTTATATGGCAGGGGGCAAGAAGAAAATGGCTACACCTTC. Translation: CASSLYGRGQEENGYTF.

This clone came up a few times. The chain employs TRBV19 and TRBJ2-7, with a weak D call TRBD1 (5 bases). V lost 6 bases to trimming and J lost 5 bases, with 17 bases between them. The germline CDR1 and CDR2 sequences are LNHDA and SQIVND (reference sequence). The CDR3 is 14 residues long. CDR3 sequence: CASRHEAGAHEQYF. The CDR3 nucleotides read TGTGCCAGTAGACATGAGGCTGGGGCCCACGAGCAGTACTTC.

This chain connects TRBV19 to TRBJ2-2; the D is unclear. Germline CDR1 and CDR2: LNHDA and SQIVND (reference sequence). The CDR3 is 14 residues long. Trimming pared 3 bases from V and 3 bases from J, leaving 8 bases between. CDR3: CASSILGDTGELFF. DNA of the CDR3: TGTGCCAGTAGTATTCTCGGAGACACCGGGGAGCTGTTTTTT.

The chain employs TRBV11-2 and TRBJ2-5; D is perhaps TRBD2 (6 bases). V was clipped by 3 bases and J by 5 bases, with 19 bases between them. The V gene's germline CDR1 is SGHAT and CDR2 FQNNGV. This CDR3 region has 16 residues. This CDR3 is CASSLPWAGLHETQYF. CDR3 bases: TGTGCCAGCAGCTTGCCCTGGGCAGGACTACACGAGACCCAGTACTTC.

This CDR3 is CASSLARGSTDTQYF. In nucleotides, the CDR3 is TGTGCCAGCAGCTTGGCGCGGGGAAGCACAGATACGCAGTATTTT. The V call is TRBV5-4, the J call TRBJ2-3, with D perhaps matching TRBD2 (6 bases). This CDR3 has 15 residues. Germline assignment: CDR1 SGHNT and CDR2 YYREEE (reference sequence). V was cut by 0 bases and J by 0 bases, with 8 bases left in between.

The rearrangement joins TRBV5-1 to TRBJ2-1; 9 bases are shared with TRBD1. Trimming took 6 bases from V and 1 from J; bases not matched to a gene: 8. Germline V gives CDR1 SGHRS, CDR2 YFSETQ. The CDR3 runs 16 residues. CDR3 sequence (DNA): TGCGCCAGCACCTTCGGGACAGGGAGGTCCTACAATGAGCAGTTCTTC. It specifies CASTFGTGRSYNEQFF.

The gene calls are TRBV6-2 or TRBV6-3 and TRBJ1-6; D remains unclear. This CDR3 is built from 16 residues. V lost 6 bases to trimming and J lost 7 bases, with 19 bases between them. In germline, CDR1 is MNHEY, CDR2 SVGEGT. The CDR3 protein is CASSPAAGGINSPLHF. CDR3 sequence (DNA): TGTGCCAGCAGCCCGGCGGCAGGAGGGATCAATTCACCCCTCCACTTT.

The chain has TRBV3-1 (or the pseudogene TRBV3-2) and TRBJ2-5; 9 bases agree with TRBD1. The CDR3 runs to 14 residues. J gave up 3 bases and V 4 bases, and 3 bases lay outside the gene matches. The V gene's germline CDR1 is LGHDT and CDR2 YNNKEL (reference sequence). DNA of the CDR3: TGTGCCAGCAGCCCCAGGGACAGGGAAGAGACCCAGTACTTC. Translation: CASSPRDREETQYF.

This chain joins TRBV4-1 and TRBJ1-3; D gene ambiguous. The CDR3 runs 15 residues. Trimming took off 1 base at V and 2 bases at J, with 9 bases between the two ends. Germline CDR1 MGHRA, CDR2 YSYEKL. CDR3 sequence (DNA): TGCGCCAGCAGCCAAGCGACCCTAGCTGGAAACACCATATATTTT. Protein product: CASSQATLAGNTIYF.

CDR3 nucleotide sequence: TGTGCCATCAGACAGGAGTACGAGCAGTACTTC. Protein product: CAIRQEYEQYF. The V gene is TRBV10-3, the J gene TRBJ2-7, with D perhaps TRBD1 (5 bases). This CDR3 is 11 amino acids long. Per germline, CDR1 ENHRY and CDR2 SYGVKD. V lost 6 bases to trimming and J lost 4 bases, with 7 bases between them.

The rearrangement links TRBV4-1 to TRBJ2-6; D unclear. V lost 2 bases, J lost 0 bases, and 5 bases lay in between. Per the germline V gene, CDR1 is MGHRA and CDR2 is YSYEKL. CDR3 length: 15 amino acids. The CDR3: CASSQSYSGANVLTF. Here the CDR3 DNA reads TGCGCCAGCAGCCAATCCTACTCTGGGGCCAACGTCCTGACTTTC.

The CDR3 protein is CASSSQGTHYGYTF. The CDR3 nucleotides read TGTGCCAGCAGCTCCCAGGGGACCCACTATGGCTACACCTTC. The V call is TRBV7-2, the J call TRBJ1-2, with TRBD1 as a possible D gene (6 bases). Trimming pared 4 bases from V and 3 bases from J, leaving 12 bases between. CDR1 SGHTA and CDR2 FQGNSA come from the germline V gene. CDR3 length equals 14 residues.

The chain recombines TRBV5-6 with TRBJ1-1; no clear D. This CDR3 has 12 amino acids. V was pared by 9 bases and J by 1 base, with 10 bases between. CDR1 is SGHDT, CDR2 YYEEEE, per germline. This CDR3 reads CATGEGNTEAFF. In DNA form, the CDR3 reads TGTGCCACGGGCGAGGGGAACACTGAAGCTTTCTTT.

The chain carries TRBV3-1 (or the pseudogene TRBV3-2) and TRBJ2-3; 12 bases align to TRBD2. The germline V gene has CDR1 LGHDT and CDR2 YNNKEL (reference sequence). The V gene end was trimmed by 1 base and the J gene end by 5 bases; junction bases not matched to a gene: 7. The CDR3 has 17 amino acids. The DNA of the CDR3 is TGTGCCAGCAGCCAAGGCGTGACTAGCGGGGGAGTAGATACGCAGTATTTT. Translating gives CASSQGVTSGGVDTQYF.

V and J are TRBV7-9 and TRBJ2-7, with 11 bases matching TRBD1. The CDR3 sequence is 17 residues long. Germline CDR1 and CDR2: SEHNR and FQNEAQ (reference sequence). Unmatched junction bases numbered 11, after V lost 5 bases and J lost 2 bases. The CDR3 DNA is TGTGCCAGCAGCCGGGACAGGGGGACAGGGCTGGCCTACGAGCAGTACTTC. This gives the protein CASSRDRGTGLAYEQYF.

This chain links TRBV5-6 with TRBJ1-1, with 7 nucleotides matching TRBD1. This CDR3 comprises 14 residues. The trim removed 4 bases at V and 5 bases at J, leaving 8 bases unmatched. CDR1 is SGHDT and CDR2 is YYEEEE in the germline V gene. For the CDR3, the DNA is TGTGCCAGCAGCCCGGACAGGATAGAAACTGAAGCTTTCTTT. Its protein product is CASSPDRIETEAFF. Variable domain in full (rest from reference TRBV5-6 and TRBJ1-1): DAGVTQSPTHLIKTRGQQVTLRCSPKSGHDTVSWYQQALGQGPQFIFQYYEEEERQRGNFPDRFSGHQFPNYSSELNVNALLLGDSALYLCASSPDRIETEAFFGQGTRLTVV.

This clone was recorded once. The genes are TRBV4-2 and TRBJ2-7, with 7 bases aligning to TRBD1. This CDR3 region has 15 residues. Germline-derived CDR1 and CDR2 are LGHNA and YNFKEQ. V trimming: 2 bases; J trimming: 0 bases; junction bases outside the gene matches: 4. For the CDR3, the DNA is TGTGCCAGCAGCCAAACCGGGACAGCCTCCTACGAGCAGTACTTC. Protein: CASSQTGTASYEQYF.

This chain uses TRBV5-5 with TRBJ2-7; tentatively, D is TRBD2 (5 bases). V was pared by 7 bases and J by 2 bases, with 19 bases between. The CDR3 runs to 15 residues. Germline CDR1 and CDR2: SGHKS and YYEKEE (reference sequence). The CDR3 bases are TGTGCCAGCTCATATCCAAACACGGGGACCTACGAGCAGTACTTC. Protein sequence: CASSYPNTGTYEQYF.

The rearrangement joins TRBV19 to TRBJ2-3, with D possibly matching TRBD1 (5 bases). Germline V gene lookup returns CDR1 LNHDA and CDR2 SQIVND (reference sequence). This CDR3 contains 15 residues. V was pared by 7 bases and J by 2 bases, with 16 bases between. CDR3 nucleotide sequence: TGTGCCAGTACCGGGTGGGGCAGGCACACAGATACGCAGTATTTT. It specifies CASTGWGRHTDTQYF. Drawing the rest from reference TRBV19 and TRBJ2-3, the complete variable domain is DGGITQSPKYLFRKEGQNVTLSCEQNLNHDAMYWYRQDPGQGLRLIYYSQIVNDFQKGDIAEGYSVSREKKESFPLTVTSAQKNPTAFYLCASTGWGRHTDTQYFGPGTRLTVL.

This chain uses TRBV19 with TRBJ2-7; 8 bases match TRBD2. V was pared by 5 bases and J by 9 bases, with 15 bases of the junction left unmatched. The CDR3 runs 15 residues. CDR1 and CDR2 (germline): LNHDA, SQIVND (reference sequence). Here the CDR3 DNA reads TGTGCCAGTAGTTCAGAGGGGCGGGGGGCGTCGGTGCAGTACTTC. Translated, it gives CASSSEGRGASVQYF.

The genes are TRBV10-3 and TRBJ1-3, with 10 nucleotides matching TRBD1. Per the germline V gene, CDR1 is ENHRY and CDR2 is SYGVKD. V lost 8 bases and J lost 2; bases outside the gene matches: 0. This CDR3 region has 13 residues. CDR3 sequence reads: CAIGTGAGNTIYF. As DNA, the CDR3 is TGTGCCATCGGGACAGGGGCTGGAAACACCATATATTTT.